The clone carrying this TCR beta chain was observed a few times. The data were obtained in a study of blood T cell repertoires in COVID-19. Overall study: Donors in the United States, Italy and Spain gave samples during acute or convalescent COVID-19.

In the authors' methods: Reference gene primer amplification gave nucleated cell count estimates. TCRdb's table, derived via immunoSEQ multiplex PCR, lists solely in-frame clones and lacks some. D and trimming come from the DNA, and the V and J calls and clone size come from that table. The top ten clones hold 0.85% to 1.3% of a sample with about 350,000 clones, around nine tenths of them seen once. Living in 24 US areas, the participants were between roughly 18 and 95 years of age. Participants reported their clinical history, and cohort assignment relied on those reports. Germline trimming cut 5 bases from V and 6 bases from J; bases unmatched to any gene: 5. Germline values: CDR1 SGHRS, CDR2 YFSETQ. The CDR3 covers 13 residues.

The origin of this receptor is a woman younger than 45 who had been exposed to COVID-19. Sequencing was carried out using PBMCs or T cells enriched from blood (not recorded which). The chain couples TRBV5-1 to TRBJ2-7; 10 bases line up with TRBD1. The CDR3 reads CASSFGQGGEQYF. The CDR3 DNA follows: TGCGCCAGCAGTTTCGGACAGGGGGGCGAGCAGTACTTC.